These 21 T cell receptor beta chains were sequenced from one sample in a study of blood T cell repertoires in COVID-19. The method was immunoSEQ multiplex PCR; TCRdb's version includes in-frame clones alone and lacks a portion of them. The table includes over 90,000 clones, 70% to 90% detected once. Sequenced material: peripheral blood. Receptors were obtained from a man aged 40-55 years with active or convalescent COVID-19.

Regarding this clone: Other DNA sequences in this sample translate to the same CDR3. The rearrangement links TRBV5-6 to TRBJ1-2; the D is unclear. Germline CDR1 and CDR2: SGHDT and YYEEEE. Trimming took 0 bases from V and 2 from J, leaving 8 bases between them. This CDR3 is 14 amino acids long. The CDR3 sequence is CASSLVAGNYGYTF. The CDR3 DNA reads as TGTGCCAGCAGCTTGGTTGCGGGGAACTATGGCTACACCTTC.

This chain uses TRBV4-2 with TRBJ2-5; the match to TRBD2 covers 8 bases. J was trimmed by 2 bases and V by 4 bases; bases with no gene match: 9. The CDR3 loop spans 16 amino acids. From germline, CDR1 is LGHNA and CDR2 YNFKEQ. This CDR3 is CASSLTRSGGQETQYF. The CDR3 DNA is TGTGCCAGCAGCCTAACACGGAGCGGGGGACAAGAGACCCAGTACTTC.

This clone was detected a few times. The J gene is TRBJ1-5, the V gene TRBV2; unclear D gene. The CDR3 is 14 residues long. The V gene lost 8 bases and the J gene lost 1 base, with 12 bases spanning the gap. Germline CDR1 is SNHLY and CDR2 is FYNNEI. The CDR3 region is CASGLEGSNQPQHF. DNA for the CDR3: TGTGCCAGCGGTTTAGAGGGCAGCAATCAGCCCCAGCATTTT.

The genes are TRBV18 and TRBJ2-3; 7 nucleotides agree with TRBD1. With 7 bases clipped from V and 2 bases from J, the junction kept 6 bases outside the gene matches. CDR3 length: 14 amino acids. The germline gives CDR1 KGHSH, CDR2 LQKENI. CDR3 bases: TGTGCCAGCTACCCGGGACAGTTCACAGATACGCAGTATTTT. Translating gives CASYPGQFTDTQYF.

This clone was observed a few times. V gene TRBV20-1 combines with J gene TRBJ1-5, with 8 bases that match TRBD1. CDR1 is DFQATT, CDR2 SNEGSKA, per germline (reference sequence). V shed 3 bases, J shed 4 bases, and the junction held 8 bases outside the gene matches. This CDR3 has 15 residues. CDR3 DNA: TGCAGTGCTAGTTCGACAGGGGAAGGGAATCAGCCCCAGCATTTT. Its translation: CSASSTGEGNQPQHF.

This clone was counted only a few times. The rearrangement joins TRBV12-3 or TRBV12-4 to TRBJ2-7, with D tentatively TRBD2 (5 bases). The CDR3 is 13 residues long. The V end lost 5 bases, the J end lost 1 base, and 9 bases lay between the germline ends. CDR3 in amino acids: CASSPGKSYEQYF. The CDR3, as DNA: TGTGCCAGCAGTCCCGGGAAGTCCTACGAGCAGTACTTC.

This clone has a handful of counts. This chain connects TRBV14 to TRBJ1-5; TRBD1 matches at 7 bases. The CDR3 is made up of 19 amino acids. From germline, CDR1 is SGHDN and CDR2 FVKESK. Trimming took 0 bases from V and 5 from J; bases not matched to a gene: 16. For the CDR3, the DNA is TGTGCCAGCAGCCAAGAAGTTCCGGGACAGAGACTCTGGGATCAGCCCCAGCATTTT. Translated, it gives CASSQEVPGQRLWDQPQHF. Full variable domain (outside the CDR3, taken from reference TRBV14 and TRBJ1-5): EAGVTQFPSHSVIEKGQTVTLRCDPISGHDNLYWYRRVMGKEIKFLLHFVKESKQDESGMPNNRFLAERTGGTYSTLKVQPAELEDSGVYFCASSQEVPGQRLWDQPQHFGDGTRLSIL.

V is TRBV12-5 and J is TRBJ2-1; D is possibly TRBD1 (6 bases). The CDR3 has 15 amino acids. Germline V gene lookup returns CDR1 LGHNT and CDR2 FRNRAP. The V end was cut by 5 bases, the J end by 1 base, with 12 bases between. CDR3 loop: CASGEQGGSYNEQFF. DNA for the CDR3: TGTGCTAGTGGTGAACAGGGTGGGTCCTACAATGAGCAGTTCTTC.

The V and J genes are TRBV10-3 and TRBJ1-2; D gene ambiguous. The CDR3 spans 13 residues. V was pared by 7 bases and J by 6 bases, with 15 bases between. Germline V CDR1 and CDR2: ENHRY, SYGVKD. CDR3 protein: CAIKPQLWDGYTF. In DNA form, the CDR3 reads TGTGCCATCAAACCTCAACTATGGGATGGCTACACCTTC.

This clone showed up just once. The CDR3 protein is CASSQDASGGATGELFF. The CDR3, as DNA: TGTGCCAGCAGCCAAGACGCTAGCGGGGGTGCCACCGGGGAGCTGTTTTTT. The rearrangement uses TRBV3-1 (or the pseudogene TRBV3-2) and TRBJ2-2, with 10 bases that match TRBD2. Germline CDR1 LGHDT, CDR2 YNNKEL (reference sequence). The CDR3 consists of 17 residues. With 0 bases clipped from V and 4 bases from J, the junction kept 5 bases outside the gene matches.

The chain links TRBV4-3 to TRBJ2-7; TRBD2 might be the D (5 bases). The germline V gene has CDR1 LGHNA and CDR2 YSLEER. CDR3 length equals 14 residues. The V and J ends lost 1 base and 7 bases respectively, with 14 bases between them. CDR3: CASSQGRRGDEQYF. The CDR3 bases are TGCGCCAGCAGCCAAGGGAGGAGAGGTGATGAGCAGTACTTC.

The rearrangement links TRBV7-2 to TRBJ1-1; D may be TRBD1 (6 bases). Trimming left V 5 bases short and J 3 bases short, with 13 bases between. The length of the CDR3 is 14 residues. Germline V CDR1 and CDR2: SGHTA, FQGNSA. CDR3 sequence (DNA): TGTGCCAGCAGCCGCGAGGGGGGGCACACTGAAGCTTTCTTT. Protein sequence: CASSREGGHTEAFF.

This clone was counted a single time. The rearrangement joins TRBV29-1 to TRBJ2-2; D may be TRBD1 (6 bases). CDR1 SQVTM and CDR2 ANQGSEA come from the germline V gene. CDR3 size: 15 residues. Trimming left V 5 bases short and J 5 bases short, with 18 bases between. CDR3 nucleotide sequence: TGCAGCGTTCTTAGTCAGGGGAGTAAAACCGGGGAGCTGTTTTTT. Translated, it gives CSVLSQGSKTGELFF.

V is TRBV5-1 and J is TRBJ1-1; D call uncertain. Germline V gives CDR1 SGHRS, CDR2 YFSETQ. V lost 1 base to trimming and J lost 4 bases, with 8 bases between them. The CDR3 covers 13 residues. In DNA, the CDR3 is TGCGCCAGCAGCTTGTACATGTCCACTGAAGCTTTCTTT. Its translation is CASSLYMSTEAFF.

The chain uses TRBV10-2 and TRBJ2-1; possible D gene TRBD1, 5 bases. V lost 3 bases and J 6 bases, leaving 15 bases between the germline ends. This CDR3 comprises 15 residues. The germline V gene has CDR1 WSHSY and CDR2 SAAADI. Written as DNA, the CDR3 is TGCGCCAGCAGTGACGACAGTTACCCTAGCAATGAGCAGTTCTTC. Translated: CASSDDSYPSNEQFF.

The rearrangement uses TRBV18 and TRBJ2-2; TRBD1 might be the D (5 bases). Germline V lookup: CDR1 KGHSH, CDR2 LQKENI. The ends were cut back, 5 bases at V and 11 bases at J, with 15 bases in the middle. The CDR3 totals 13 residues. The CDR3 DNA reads TGTGCCAGCTCAGCCAAACAGGAAACCGAGCTGTTTTTT. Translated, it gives CASSAKQETELFF.

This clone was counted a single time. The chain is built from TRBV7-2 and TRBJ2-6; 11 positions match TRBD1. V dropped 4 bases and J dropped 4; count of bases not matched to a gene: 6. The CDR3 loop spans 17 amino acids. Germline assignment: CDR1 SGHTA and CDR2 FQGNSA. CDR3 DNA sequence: TGTGCCAGCAGCTCCGGACAGGGGGCATCCGGGGCCAACGTCCTGACTTTC. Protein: CASSSGQGASGANVLTF.

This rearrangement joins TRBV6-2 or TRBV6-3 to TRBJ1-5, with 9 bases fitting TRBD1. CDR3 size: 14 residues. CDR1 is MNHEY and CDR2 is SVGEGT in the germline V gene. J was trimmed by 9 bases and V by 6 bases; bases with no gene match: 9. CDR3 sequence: CASSPGTGSGPQHF. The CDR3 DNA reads TGTGCCAGCAGCCCCGGGACAGGGTCGGGGCCCCAGCATTTT.

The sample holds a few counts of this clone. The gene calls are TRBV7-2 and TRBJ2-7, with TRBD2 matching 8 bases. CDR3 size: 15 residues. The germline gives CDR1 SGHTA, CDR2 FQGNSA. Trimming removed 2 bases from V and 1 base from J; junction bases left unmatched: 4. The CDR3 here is CASSLRRGASYEQYF. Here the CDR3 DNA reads TGTGCCAGCAGCTTACGGCGGGGGGCATCCTACGAGCAGTACTTC. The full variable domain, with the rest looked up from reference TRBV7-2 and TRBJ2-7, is GAGVSQSPSNKVTEKGKDVELRCDPISGHTALYWYRQSLGQGLEFLIYFQGNSAPDKSGLPSDRFSAERTGGSVSTLTIQRTQQEDSAVYLCASSLRRGASYEQYFGPGTRLTVT.

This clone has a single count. The CDR3 protein is CASRTGVNQPQHF. As DNA, the CDR3 is TGTGCCAGTCGGACAGGAGTAAATCAGCCCCAGCATTTT. The rearrangement uses TRBV6-5 and TRBJ1-5; 7 bases line up with TRBD1. Germline values: CDR1 MNHEY, CDR2 SVGAGI. V trimming: 9 bases; J trimming: 4 bases; junction bases outside the gene matches: 6. This CDR3 spans 13 amino acids.

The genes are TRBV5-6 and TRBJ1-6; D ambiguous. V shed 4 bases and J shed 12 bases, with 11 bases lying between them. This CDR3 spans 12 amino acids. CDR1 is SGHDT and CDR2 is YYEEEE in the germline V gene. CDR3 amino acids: CASSRSGGPLHF. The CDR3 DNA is TGTGCCAGCAGCAGAAGCGGTGGACCCCTCCACTTT.